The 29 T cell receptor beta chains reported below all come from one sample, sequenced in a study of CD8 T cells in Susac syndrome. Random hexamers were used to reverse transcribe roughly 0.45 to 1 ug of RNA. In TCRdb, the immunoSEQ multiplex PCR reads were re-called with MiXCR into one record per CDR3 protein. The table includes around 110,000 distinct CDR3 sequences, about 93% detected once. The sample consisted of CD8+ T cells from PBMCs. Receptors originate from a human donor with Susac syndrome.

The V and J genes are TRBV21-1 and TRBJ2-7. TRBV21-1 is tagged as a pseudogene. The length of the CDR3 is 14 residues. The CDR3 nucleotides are TGTGCCAGCAGCAAAGGCGTAGGGTTGTGCGAGCAGTACTTC. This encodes CASSKGVGLCEQYF.

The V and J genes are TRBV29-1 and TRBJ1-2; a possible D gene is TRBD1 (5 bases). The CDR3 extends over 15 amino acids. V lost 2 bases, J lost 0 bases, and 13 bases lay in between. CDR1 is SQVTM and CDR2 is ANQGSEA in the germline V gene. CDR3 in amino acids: CSVESGGGANYGYTF. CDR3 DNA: TGCAGCGTTGAATCGGGGGGGGGAGCTAACTATGGCTACACCTTC.

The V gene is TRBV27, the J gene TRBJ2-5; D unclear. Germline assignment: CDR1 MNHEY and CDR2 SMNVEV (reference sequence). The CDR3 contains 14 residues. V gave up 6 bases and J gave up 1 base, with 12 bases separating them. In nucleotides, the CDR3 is TGTGCCAGCAGATTACAGACGCGCCAAGAGACCCAGTACTTC. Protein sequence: CASRLQTRQETQYF.

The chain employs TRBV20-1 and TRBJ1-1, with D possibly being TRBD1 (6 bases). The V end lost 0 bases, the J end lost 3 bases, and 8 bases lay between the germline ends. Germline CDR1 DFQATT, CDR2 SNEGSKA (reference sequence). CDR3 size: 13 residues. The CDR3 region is CSARDPGDTEAFF. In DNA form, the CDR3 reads TGCAGTGCTAGAGATCCAGGGGACACTGAAGCTTTCTTT.

The CDR3 bases are TGTGCCAGCAGTTTAGGTGGGAACCCTCGTGGCTACACCTTC. Encoded protein: CASSLGGNPRGYTF. The chain couples TRBV12-3 or TRBV12-4 to TRBJ1-2; no reliable D call. Trimming removed 1 base at V and 7 bases at J, with 13 bases between. The CDR3 runs to 14 residues.

The CDR3 reads CASSLAPGTLYGYTF. CDR3 nucleotides: TGCGCCAGCAGCTTGGCCCCAGGGACCCTCTATGGCTACACCTTC. The chain recombines TRBV5-1 with TRBJ1-2, with D tentatively TRBD1 (5 bases). Trimming cost V 0 bases and J 4 bases, with 13 bases left between them. The CDR3 contains 15 residues. Germline CDR1 and CDR2: SGHRS and YFSETQ.

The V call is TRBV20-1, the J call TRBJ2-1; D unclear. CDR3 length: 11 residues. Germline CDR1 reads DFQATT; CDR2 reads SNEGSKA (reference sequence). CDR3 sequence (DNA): TGCGCCAAGAGGCAGTACAATGAGCAGTTCTTC. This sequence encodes CAKRQYNEQFF.

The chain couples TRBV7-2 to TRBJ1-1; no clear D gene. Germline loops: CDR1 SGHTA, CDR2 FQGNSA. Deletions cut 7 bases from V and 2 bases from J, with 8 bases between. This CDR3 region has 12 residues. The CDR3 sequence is CASTRGNTEAFF. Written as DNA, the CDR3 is TGTGCCAGCACCCGTGGAAACACTGAAGCTTTCTTT. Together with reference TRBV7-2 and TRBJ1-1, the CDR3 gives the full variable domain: GAGVSQSPSNKVTEKGKDVELRCDPISGHTALYWYRQSLGQGLEFLIYFQGNSAPDKSGLPSDRFSAERTGGSVSTLTIQRTQQEDSAVYLCASTRGNTEAFFGQGTRLTVV.

This CDR3 is CASSYSISGGSPADTQYF. CDR3 nucleotides: TGTGCCAGCAGTTACTCTATTAGCGGGGGTTCTCCCGCAGATACGCAGTATTTT. This sequence joins TRBV6-2 or TRBV6-3 and TRBJ2-3; TRBD2 matches 9 bases. Per germline, CDR1 MNHEY and CDR2 SVGEGT. The J segment lost 4 bases and the V segment lost 0 bases, leaving 11 bases of the junction unmatched. There are 18 residues in the CDR3.

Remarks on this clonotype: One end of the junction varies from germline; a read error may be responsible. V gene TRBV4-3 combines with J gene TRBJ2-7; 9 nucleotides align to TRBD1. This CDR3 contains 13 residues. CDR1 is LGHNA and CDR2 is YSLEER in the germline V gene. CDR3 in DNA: TGTGCCAGCAGCCAAGGGACAGGGTACGAGCAGTACTTC. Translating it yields CASSQGTGYEQYF.

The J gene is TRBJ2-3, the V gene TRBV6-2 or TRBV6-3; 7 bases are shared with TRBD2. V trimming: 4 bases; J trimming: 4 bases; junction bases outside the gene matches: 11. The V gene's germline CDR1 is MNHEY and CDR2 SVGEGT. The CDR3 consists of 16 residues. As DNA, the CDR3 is TGTGCCAGCAGTTTTGGTACTAGCGCCGGCCCAGATACGCAGTATTTT. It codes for CASSFGTSAGPDTQYF.

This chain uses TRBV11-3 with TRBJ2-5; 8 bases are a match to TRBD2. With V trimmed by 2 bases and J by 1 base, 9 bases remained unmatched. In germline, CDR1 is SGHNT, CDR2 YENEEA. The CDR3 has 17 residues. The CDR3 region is CASSLFDLAGGQETQYF. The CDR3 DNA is TGTGCCAGCAGCTTATTCGATCTAGCGGGTGGCCAAGAGACCCAGTACTTC.

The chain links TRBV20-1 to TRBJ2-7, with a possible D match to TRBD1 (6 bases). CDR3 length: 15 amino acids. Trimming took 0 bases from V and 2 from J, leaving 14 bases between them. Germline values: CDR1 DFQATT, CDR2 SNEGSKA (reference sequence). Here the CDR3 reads CSARDVRGMTYEQYF. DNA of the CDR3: TGCAGTGCTAGAGATGTCAGGGGCATGACCTACGAGCAGTACTTC.

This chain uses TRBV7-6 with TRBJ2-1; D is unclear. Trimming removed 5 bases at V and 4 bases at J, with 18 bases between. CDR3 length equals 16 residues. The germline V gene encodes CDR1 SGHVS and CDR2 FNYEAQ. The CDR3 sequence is CASSPSVGLGYNEQFF. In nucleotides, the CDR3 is TGTGCCAGCAGCCCCTCCGTTGGGCTCGGGTACAATGAGCAGTTCTTC.

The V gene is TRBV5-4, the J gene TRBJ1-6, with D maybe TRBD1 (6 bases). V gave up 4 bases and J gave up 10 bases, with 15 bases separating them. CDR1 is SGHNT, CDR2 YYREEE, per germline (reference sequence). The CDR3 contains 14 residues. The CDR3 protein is CASSLQGGGSPLHF. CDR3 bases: TGTGCCAGCAGCCTACAGGGAGGTGGCTCACCCCTCCACTTT. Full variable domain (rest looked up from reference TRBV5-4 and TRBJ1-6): ETGVTQSPTHLIKTRGQQVTLRCSSQSGHNTVSWYQQALGQGPQFIFQYYREEENGRGNFPPRFSGLQFPNYSSELNVNALELDDSALYLCASSLQGGGSPLHFGNGTRLTVT.

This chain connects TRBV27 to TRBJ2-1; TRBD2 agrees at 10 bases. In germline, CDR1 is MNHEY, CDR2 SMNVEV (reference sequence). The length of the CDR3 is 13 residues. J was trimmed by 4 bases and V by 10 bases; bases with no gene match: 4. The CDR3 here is CATLTSGYNEQFF. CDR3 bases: TGTGCCACCCTGACTAGCGGGTACAATGAGCAGTTCTTC.

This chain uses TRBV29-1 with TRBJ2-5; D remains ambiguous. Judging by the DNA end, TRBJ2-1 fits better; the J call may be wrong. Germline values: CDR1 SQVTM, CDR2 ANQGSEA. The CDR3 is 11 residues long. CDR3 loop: CSVGTDFTQFF. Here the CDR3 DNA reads TGCAGCGTGGGAACCGACTTTACCCAGTTCTTC.

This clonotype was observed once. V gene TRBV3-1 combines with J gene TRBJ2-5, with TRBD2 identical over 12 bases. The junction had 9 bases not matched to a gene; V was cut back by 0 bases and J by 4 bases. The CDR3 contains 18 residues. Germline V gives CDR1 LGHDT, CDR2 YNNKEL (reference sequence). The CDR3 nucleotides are TGTGCCAGCAGCCAAGATAGAGAACTAGCGGGGGGCCTAGAGACCCAGTACTTC. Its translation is CASSQDRELAGGLETQYF.

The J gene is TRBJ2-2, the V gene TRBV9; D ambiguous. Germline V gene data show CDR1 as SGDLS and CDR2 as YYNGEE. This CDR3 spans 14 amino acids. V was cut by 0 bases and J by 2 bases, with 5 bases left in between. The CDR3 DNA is TGTGCCAGCAGCGTAGGTGGCAACACCGGGGAGCTGTTTTTT. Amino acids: CASSVGGNTGELFF.

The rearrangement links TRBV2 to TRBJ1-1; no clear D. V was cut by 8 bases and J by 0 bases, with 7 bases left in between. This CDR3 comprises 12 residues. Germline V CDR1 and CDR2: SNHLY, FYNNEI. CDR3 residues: CASGSMNTEAFF. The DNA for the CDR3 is TGTGCCAGCGGTAGCATGAACACTGAAGCTTTCTTT.

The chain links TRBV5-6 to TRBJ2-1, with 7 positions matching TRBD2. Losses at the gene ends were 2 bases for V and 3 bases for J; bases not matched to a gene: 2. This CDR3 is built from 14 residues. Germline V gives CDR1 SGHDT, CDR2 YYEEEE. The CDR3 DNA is TGTGCCAGCAGCTTCCAGCGGGACTACAATGAGCAGTTCTTC. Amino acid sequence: CASSFQRDYNEQFF.

In nucleotides, the CDR3 is TGTGCCAGCAGCCTACAGACAGGGGCTCAAGAGACCCAGTACTTC. Protein sequence: CASSLQTGAQETQYF. This chain connects TRBV7-9 to TRBJ2-5; 8 bases line up with TRBD1. V was pared by 5 bases and J by 2 bases, with 7 bases of the junction left unmatched. The CDR3 extends over 15 amino acids. The germline CDR1 and CDR2 sequences are SEHNR and FQNEAQ (reference sequence).

CDR3 DNA: TGCGCCAGCAGCGTGAGGGACTCAATTCAGTACTTC. This translates into CASSVRDSIQYF. The V and J genes are TRBV5-1 and TRBJ2-4; possibly TRBD2 for D (6 bases). The CDR3 consists of 12 residues. CDR1 is SGHRS, CDR2 YFSETQ, per germline. V was cut by 4 bases and J by 10 bases, with 12 bases left in between. The variable domain in full, with the rest retrieved from reference TRBV5-1 and TRBJ2-4, is KAGVTQTPRYLIKTRGQQVTLSCSPISGHRSVSWYQQTPGQGLQFLFEYFSETQRNKGNFPGRFSGRQFSNSRSEMNVSTLELGDSALYLCASSVRDSIQYFGAGTRLSVL.

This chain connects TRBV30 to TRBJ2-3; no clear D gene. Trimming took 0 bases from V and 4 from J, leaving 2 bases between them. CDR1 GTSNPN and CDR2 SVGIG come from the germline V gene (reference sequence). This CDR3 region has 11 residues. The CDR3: CAWSVPDTQYF. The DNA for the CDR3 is TGTGCCTGGAGTGTACCAGATACGCAGTATTTT.

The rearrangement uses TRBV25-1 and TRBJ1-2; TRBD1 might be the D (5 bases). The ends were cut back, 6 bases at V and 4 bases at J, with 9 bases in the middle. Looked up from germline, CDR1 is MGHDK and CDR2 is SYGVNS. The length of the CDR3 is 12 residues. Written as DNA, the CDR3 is TGTGCCAGCAGCGACAGCCTCTATGGCTACACCTTC. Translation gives CASSDSLYGYTF.

CDR3 loop: CASSQGFGGSMGETQYF. CDR3 sequence (DNA): TGCGCCAGCAGCCAAGGGTTCGGAGGGAGCATGGGGGAGACCCAGTACTTC. The chain has TRBV4-1 and TRBJ2-5; weak D call: TRBD2 (6 bases). The CDR3 spans 17 residues. CDR1 is MGHRA, CDR2 YSYEKL, per germline. The V and J ends lost 1 base and 5 bases respectively, with 20 bases between them.

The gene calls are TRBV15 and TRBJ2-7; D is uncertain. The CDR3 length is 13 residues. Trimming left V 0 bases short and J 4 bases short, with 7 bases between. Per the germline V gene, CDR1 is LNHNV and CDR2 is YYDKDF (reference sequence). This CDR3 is CATSRDRTYEQYF. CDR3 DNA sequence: TGTGCCACCAGCAGAGATAGAACGTACGAGCAGTACTTC.

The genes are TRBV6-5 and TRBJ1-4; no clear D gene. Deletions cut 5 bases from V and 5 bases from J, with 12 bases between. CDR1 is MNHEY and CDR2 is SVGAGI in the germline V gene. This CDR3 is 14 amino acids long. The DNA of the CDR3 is TGTGCCAGCAGTCCTCGACGGCTAAATGAAAAACTGTTTTTT. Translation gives CASSPRRLNEKLFF.

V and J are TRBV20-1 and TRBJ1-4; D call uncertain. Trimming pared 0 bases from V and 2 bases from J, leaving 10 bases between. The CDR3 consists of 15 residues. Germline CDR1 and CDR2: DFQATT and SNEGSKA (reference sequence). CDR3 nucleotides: TGCAGTGCTAGAGATCTAGGAGGTACTAATGAAAAACTGTTTTTT. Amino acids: CSARDLGGTNEKLFF.